Listed below are T cell receptor beta chains from one sample, sequenced in a study of cytomegalovirus exposure and HLA in healthy donors. Assay used: immunoSEQ multiplex PCR; TCRdb lists only in-frame clones, some missing. The sample includes 190,000 or so clones, 82% seen only once; the top ten take roughly 0.097%. The sequencing input was PBMCs. The receptors stem from a boy aged 2 to 10 in good health and CMV-seronegative. CDR3s include the opening cysteine and the closing phenylalanine or tryptophan. A D gene is named only where the DNA matches it firmly. The size field is filled for only some rows; it gives once, few, many or a size class.

clone size: NA; V gene: TRBV5-4; J gene: TRBJ1-2; D gene: TRBD1; CDR3 DNA: TGTGCCAGCAGCCCGGACAGGGACTATGGCTACACCTTC; CDR3 protein: CASSPDRDYGYTF
clone size: NA; V gene: TRBV7-9; J gene: TRBJ2-3; D gene: NA; CDR3 DNA: TGTGCCAGCAGCTCACACGGTCGGGGGGCCGATACGCAGTATTTT; CDR3 protein: CASSSHGRGADTQYF
clone size: NA; V gene: TRBV5-1; J gene: TRBJ2-7; D gene: NA; CDR3 DNA: TGCGCCAGCAGCTTGGTTAGGCAGGGTTACTACGAGCAGTACTTC; CDR3 protein: CASSLVRQGYYEQYF
clone size: NA; V gene: TRBV25-1; J gene: TRBJ2-7; D gene: TRBD1; CDR3 DNA: TGTGCCAGCAGTCCAACGGACAGGGGCTTCTACGAGCAGTACTTC; CDR3 protein: CASSPTDRGFYEQYF
clone size: NA; V gene: TRBV19; J gene: TRBJ1-2; D gene: NA; CDR3 DNA: TGTGCCAGTAGTATCGACCGGGGAGGCTACACCTTC; CDR3 protein: CASSIDRGGYTF
clone size: NA; V gene: TRBV6-1; J gene: TRBJ2-1; D gene: NA; CDR3 DNA: TGTGCCAGCAGTTCACAGGGTAGGAATGAGCAGTTCTTC; CDR3 protein: CASSSQGRNEQFF
clone size: NA; V gene: TRBV5-6; J gene: TRBJ2-1; D gene: NA; CDR3 DNA: TGTGCCAGCAGGATACAGGGAGTTTACAATGAGCAGTTCTTC; CDR3 protein: CASRIQGVYNEQFF
clone size: NA; V gene: TRBV6-1; J gene: TRBJ2-6; D gene: NA; CDR3 DNA: TGTGCCAGCAGTGTTAACAGGGTGTTATCCGGGGCCAACGTCCTGACTTTC; CDR3 protein: CASSVNRVLSGANVLTF
clone size: NA; V gene: TRBV6-1; J gene: TRBJ1-2; D gene: TRBD1; CDR3 DNA: TGTGCCAGCAGTGGAGGAGACAGGGGGGCCTATGGCTACACCTTC; CDR3 protein: CASSGGDRGAYGYTF
clone size: NA; V gene: TRBV5-6; J gene: TRBJ2-7; D gene: TRBD1; CDR3 DNA: TGTGCCAGCAGCTCACCACAGGGGCAGCAGTACTTC; CDR3 protein: CASSSPQGQQYF
clone size: NA; V gene: TRBV4-3; J gene: TRBJ1-4; D gene: NA; CDR3 DNA: TGCGCCAGCAGCCAAGATCCTAGCCGGGGGGGTGAAAAACTGTTTTTT; CDR3 protein: CASSQDPSRGGEKLFF
clone size: few; V gene: TRBV23-1; J gene: TRBJ1-1; D gene: NA; CDR3 DNA: TGCGCCAGCAGCGGAGGGGTTAAAACTGAAGCTTTCTTT; CDR3 protein: CASSGGVKTEAFF
clone size: NA; V gene: TRBV5-4; J gene: TRBJ2-5; D gene: TRBD2; CDR3 DNA: TGTGCCAGCAGTTGGATAGCGGGGACCCAAGAGACCCAGTACTTC; CDR3 protein: CASSWIAGTQETQYF
clone size: NA; V gene: TRBV30; J gene: TRBJ2-3; D gene: NA; CDR3 DNA: TGTGCCCTCAAGCGGACTAGCACAGATACGCAGTATTTT; CDR3 protein: CALKRTSTDTQYF
clone size: NA; V gene: TRBV5-5; J gene: TRBJ1-5; D gene: NA; CDR3 DNA: TGTGCCAGCAGCAGGGACAACAATCAGCCCCAGCATTTT; CDR3 protein: CASSRDNNQPQHF
clone size: few; V gene: TRBV4-1; J gene: TRBJ2-5; D gene: TRBD2; CDR3 DNA: TGCGCCAGCAGCCGAATACCTCTAGCGGGGGGGCCGAATGCCCGGCTGGCCCAGTACTTC; CDR3 protein: CASSRIPLAGGPNARLAQYF
clone size: NA; V gene: TRBV2; J gene: TRBJ2-7; D gene: TRBD2; CDR3 DNA: TGTGCCAGCAGTGGGACTAGCGGGATGAGCTCCTACGAGCAGTACTTC; CDR3 protein: CASSGTSGMSSYEQYF
clone size: NA; V gene: TRBV29-1; J gene: TRBJ1-4; D gene: NA; CDR3 DNA: TGCAGCGTCAAACGGGGGGGAGGCGAAAAACTGTTTTTT; CDR3 protein: CSVKRGGGEKLFF
clone size: NA; V gene: TRBV7-9; J gene: TRBJ2-3; D gene: NA; CDR3 DNA: TGTGCCAGCAGCTTGGGGGGGGCGCAAGATACGCAGTATTTT; CDR3 protein: CASSLGGAQDTQYF
clone size: NA; V gene: TRBV7-9; J gene: TRBJ2-1; D gene: NA; CDR3 DNA: TGTGCCAGCAGCCGACAATCCTACAATGAGCAGTTCTTC; CDR3 protein: CASSRQSYNEQFF
clone size: once; V gene: TRBV6-7; J gene: TRBJ2-7; D gene: TRBD2; CDR3 DNA: TGTGCCAGCAGTCGCCTTAGCGGGGGGCAAACCTACGAGCAGTACTTC; CDR3 protein: CASSRLSGGQTYEQYF
clone size: NA; V gene: TRBV11-3; J gene: TRBJ2-2; D gene: NA; CDR3 DNA: TGTGCCAGCAGCTTAGGGCCCAGCACCGGGGAGCTGTTTTTT; CDR3 protein: CASSLGPSTGELFF
clone size: NA; V gene: TRBV5-5; J gene: TRBJ2-3; D gene: TRBD2; CDR3 DNA: TGTGCCAGCAGTCCAGCGGGGGGGCCGGGGTTCACGCAGTATTTT; CDR3 protein: CASSPAGGPGFTQYF
clone size: NA; V gene: TRBV5-4; J gene: TRBJ1-3; D gene: NA; CDR3 DNA: TGTGCCAGCAGCTTGGGGGGCGGGGGCGGCGAAAACACCATATATTTT; CDR3 protein: CASSLGGGGGENTIYF
clone size: NA; V gene: TRBV7-9; J gene: TRBJ2-5; D gene: NA; CDR3 DNA: TGTGCCAGCAGCTTAGTTCTACAGGCACAAGAGACCCAGTACTTC; CDR3 protein: CASSLVLQAQETQYF
clone size: NA; V gene: TRBV15; J gene: TRBJ2-2; D gene: TRBD2; CDR3 DNA: TGTGCCACCAGATTTGCGGGGGCCGGGGAGCTGTTTTTT; CDR3 protein: CATRFAGAGELFF
clone size: NA; V gene: TRBV7-2; J gene: TRBJ2-5; D gene: NA; CDR3 DNA: TGTGCCAGCAGCTTAGCGCTGCTGAGCGGAGGTTCGGCCCAGTACTTC; CDR3 protein: CASSLALLSGGSAQYF